Shown below are 20 T cell receptor beta chains from a single sample sequenced in a study of T-cell reconstitution after alpha-beta-depleted transplantation in children. Unique molecular identifiers were incorporated during preparation of the TCRbeta library. TCRdb re-derived calls from the PCR reads in MiXCR, one entry per CDR3 protein. The table shows roughly 20,000 distinct CDR3 sequences, with approximately 12% occurring only once. The sample was PBMCs, mostly from graft donor cells, taken 60 days after TCRalphabeta/CD19-depleted stem cell transplant. Receptors were obtained from a female patient aged 2-15 years who had a stem cell transplant for congenital amegakaryocytic thrombocytopenia, so the T cells may come from the graft donor.

This clonotype has at least ten counts. V gene TRBV2 combines with J gene TRBJ2-5; D is possibly TRBD1 (5 bases). Germline values: CDR1 SNHLY, CDR2 FYNNEI. The ends were cut back, 6 bases at V and 5 bases at J, with 16 bases in the middle. The CDR3 is 14 residues long. The CDR3 loop is CASRTDILGETQYF. CDR3 in DNA: TGTGCCAGCAGGACAGATATCCTGGGGGAGACCCAGTACTTC.

The rearrangement links TRBV9 to TRBJ1-2; no reliable D call. The CDR3 has 12 residues. Trimming removed 3 bases at V and 8 bases at J, with 11 bases between. The germline CDR1 and CDR2 sequences are SGDLS and YYNGEE. Written as DNA, the CDR3 is TGTGCCAGCAGCGCGGCGGAACTCGGCTACACCTTC. This translates into CASSAAELGYTF.

This clonotype was recorded many times. The genes are TRBV4-2 and TRBJ2-5, with D possibly being TRBD2 (6 bases). The germline V gene has CDR1 LGHNA and CDR2 YNFKEQ. Trimming removed 1 base from V and 5 bases from J, with 17 bases in between. This CDR3 region has 16 residues. The CDR3 region is CASSQGRAGPGETQYF. The CDR3 coding sequence is TGTGCCAGCAGCCAAGGCAGGGCGGGACCGGGCGAGACCCAGTACTTC.

This clonotype was counted many times. The chain couples TRBV6-2 or TRBV6-3 to TRBJ2-1; TRBD2 matches 8 bases. The germline V gene has CDR1 MNHEY and CDR2 SVGEGT. This CDR3 contains 16 residues. Trimming took 3 bases from V and 6 from J; bases not matched to a gene: 10. CDR3 DNA sequence: TGTGCCAGCAGTTATGGGGAGGGACTAGTCCGCAATGAGCAGTTCTTC. This encodes CASSYGEGLVRNEQFF.

This clonotype appeared many times. The chain uses TRBV12-3 or TRBV12-4 and TRBJ1-2; D is uncertain. V shed 0 bases and J shed 6 bases, with 14 bases lying between them. This CDR3 region has 15 residues. DNA for the CDR3: TGTGCCAGCAGTTTAGCTGGTAGGGAAGAGGATGGCTACACCTTC. Its translation: CASSLAGREEDGYTF.

This clonotype occurred many times. The chain recombines TRBV7-2 with TRBJ2-1; tentatively, D is TRBD2 (6 bases). V lost 1 base and J 8 bases, leaving 12 bases between the germline ends. Germline assignment: CDR1 SGHTA and CDR2 FQGNSA. The CDR3 extends over 14 amino acids. Here the CDR3 reads CASSLVVTSDEQFF. Written as DNA, the CDR3 is TGTGCCAGCAGCTTAGTAGTGACTAGTGATGAGCAGTTCTTC.

This clonotype was seen many times. The DNA for the CDR3 is TGTGCCAGCAGTGAAGGCGGGAGGACAGATACGCAGTATTTT. Its protein product is CASSEGGRTDTQYF. The V gene is TRBV6-4, the J gene TRBJ2-3; 8 bases are a match to TRBD2. The V and J ends lost 3 bases and 3 bases, in that order; junction bases with no gene match: 2. In germline, CDR1 is MRHNA, CDR2 SNTAGT. CDR3 length: 14 amino acids.

This clonotype was picked up many times. The rearrangement joins TRBV5-5 to TRBJ2-5, with D unclear. Trimming removed 4 bases at V and 8 bases at J, with 12 bases between. In germline, CDR1 is SGHKS, CDR2 YYEKEE (reference sequence). The CDR3 extends over 12 amino acids. The CDR3 coding sequence is TGTGCCAGCAGCGAGGATTTTGCTACCCAGTACTTC. Amino acid sequence: CASSEDFATQYF.

At least ten counts were recorded for this clonotype. The chain combines TRBV27 with TRBJ2-3; no definite D call. Germline V CDR1 and CDR2: MNHEY, SMNVEV (reference sequence). V lost 2 bases, J lost 1 base, and 7 bases lay in between. CDR3 length: 14 residues. The CDR3 sequence is CASSLPPRTDTQYF. The CDR3 coding sequence is TGTGCCAGCAGTTTACCCCCTCGCACAGATACGCAGTATTTT.

In its sample, this clonotype was seen many times. The rearrangement joins TRBV4-2 to TRBJ2-3, with no clear D. The V gene lost 3 bases and the J gene lost 2 bases, with 3 bases spanning the gap. CDR3 length equals 12 residues. Germline assignment: CDR1 LGHNA and CDR2 YNFKEQ. The CDR3 nucleotides are TGTGCCAGCAGCCAGACCACAGATACGCAGTATTTT. Translation gives CASSQTTDTQYF.

This clonotype occurred many times. This chain uses TRBV9 with TRBJ2-7, with 15 bases that match TRBD2. V lost 3 bases, J lost 10 bases, and 5 bases stayed unmatched. The CDR3 loop spans 14 amino acids. CDR1 and CDR2 (germline): SGDLS, YYNGEE. CDR3: CASSAGTSGRLQYF. The DNA for the CDR3 is TGTGCCAGCAGCGCCGGGACTAGCGGGAGGCTACAGTACTTC.

Many counts were recorded for this clonotype. The chain joins TRBV29-1 to TRBJ2-1; 12 bases agree with TRBD2. Germline CDR1 reads SQVTM; CDR2 reads ANQGSEA. With 0 bases clipped from V and 9 bases from J, the junction kept 6 bases outside the gene matches. This CDR3 spans 15 amino acids. The DNA of the CDR3 is TGCAGCGTTGAAGAGGGGTCTAGCGGGAGGGGTGAGCAGTTCTTC. Translated: CSVEEGSSGRGEQFF.

V usage is TRBV11-2 and J usage is TRBJ2-3; unclear D gene. The ends were cut back, 5 bases at V and 7 bases at J, with 19 bases in the middle. The CDR3 contains 15 residues. Germline CDR1 reads SGHAT; CDR2 reads FQNNGV. Written as DNA, the CDR3 is TGTGCCAGCAGCGCATCAAGCGTCGTGGATTATACGCAGTATTTT. This translates into CASSASSVVDYTQYF.

This clonotype was recorded many times. This chain connects TRBV27 to TRBJ2-7; D is undetermined. Germline V gene lookup returns CDR1 MNHEY and CDR2 SMNVEV (reference sequence). The V gene lost 6 bases and the J gene lost 3 bases, with 12 bases spanning the gap. This CDR3 is 13 amino acids long. The CDR3 DNA reads TGTGCCAGCAGGGGGATTTCCTTCTACGAGCAGTACTTC. It yields the protein CASRGISFYEQYF.

This clonotype is medium-sized by share. V gene TRBV7-6 combines with J gene TRBJ2-3, with D hard to call. Trimming stripped 2 bases from V and 1 base from J, with 13 bases between. The CDR3 is 16 residues long. In germline, CDR1 is SGHVS, CDR2 FNYEAQ. CDR3: CASSLQPRSRTDTQYF. CDR3 sequence (DNA): TGTGCCAGCAGCTTACAGCCTAGATCTCGCACAGATACGCAGTATTTT.

J is TRBJ2-7 and V is TRBV11-2; 8 bases match TRBD1. Looked up from germline, CDR1 is SGHAT and CDR2 is FQNNGV. The CDR3 spans 15 residues. V was clipped by 4 bases and J by 0 bases; unmatched bases: 5. In nucleotides, the CDR3 is TGTGCCAGCAGCTCACAGGGGGTTCTCTCCTACGAGCAGTACTTC. As protein: CASSSQGVLSYEQYF.

This clonotype has ten or more counts. The V call is TRBV12-3 or TRBV12-4, the J call TRBJ1-2, with D unclear. V lost 7 bases to trimming and J lost 10 bases, with 22 bases between them. The CDR3 contains 14 residues. CDR3 residues: CASTALGQSAYYTF. The CDR3 bases are TGTGCCAGCACCGCCCTTGGCCAATCAGCCTACTACACCTTC.

This clonotype was found many times. V usage is TRBV5-1 and J usage is TRBJ1-5, with D hard to call. CDR1 is SGHRS and CDR2 is YFSETQ in the germline V gene. The V end was cut by 3 bases, the J end by 5 bases, with 15 bases between. The CDR3 spans 15 residues. The CDR3 DNA reads TGCGCCAGCAGCTCGGGAGATGGTGGCTATCAGCCCCAGCATTTT. Protein: CASSSGDGGYQPQHF.

J is TRBJ2-1 and V is TRBV3-1; 14 bases agree with TRBD2. J gave up 3 bases and V 4 bases, and 11 bases lay outside the gene matches. The CDR3 length is 19 residues. The germline V gene has CDR1 LGHDT and CDR2 YNNKEL (reference sequence). CDR3 sequence (DNA): TGTGCCAGCAGCCCGCCGGGACTAGCGGGAGTTGGTGGCTACAATGAGCAGTTCTTC. This sequence encodes CASSPPGLAGVGGYNEQFF.

This clonotype was seen many times. The rearrangement joins TRBV29-1 to TRBJ2-5, with unresolved D. CDR1 is SQVTM and CDR2 is ANQGSEA in the germline V gene. The CDR3 totals 11 residues. Deletions cut 5 bases from V and 0 bases from J, with 4 bases between. CDR3 loop: CSVSDQETQYF. In DNA, the CDR3 is TGCAGCGTTTCTGACCAAGAGACCCAGTACTTC.